A selection of T cell receptor beta chains follows, all from one sample in a study of CD8 T cell repertoires and HIV-1 epitope variants. Clones were read by immunoSEQ multiplex PCR, and TCRdb kept only the in-frame ones, dropping some. The data show about 2,900 clones, 73% seen once. For these receptors, no antigen is known. The sequencing input was cultured CD8+ T cells derived from PBMCs. These receptors were collected from a male donor with HIV. Each CDR3 is given with its conserved first and last residue. D genes are given only for firm matches. Not all rows give a size; the values are once, few, many and, for expanded clones, a class.

d_call	cdr3_length	j_call	v_call	clone_size	cdr3_aa	cdr3_nt
TRBD2	16	TRBJ2-5	TRBV28	once	CASSLSDGGVGETQYF	TGTGCCAGCAGTTTATCCGACGGGGGGGTCGGAGAGACCCAGTACTTC
TRBD2	15	TRBJ2-7	TRBV10-3	.	CAIRTGLESSYEQYF	TGTGCCATCAGGACGGGACTAGAGAGCTCCTACGAGCAGTACTTC
.	14	TRBJ2-7	TRBV28	.	CASSLIDRNLGQYF	TGTGCCAGCAGTTTAATTGACCGCAACCTTGGGCAGTACTTC
.	14	TRBJ1-1	TRBV30	once	CAWEGGSGYTEAFF	TGTGCCTGGGAGGGGGGCTCAGGGTACACTGAAGCTTTCTTT
.	15	TRBJ2-5	TRBV15	.	CATSSRYPSGETQYF	TGTGCCACCAGCAGTCGGTATCCCTCGGGAGAGACCCAGTACTTC
.	12	TRBJ2-7	TRBV5-6	.	CASSFAEYEQYF	TGTGCCAGCAGCTTCGCCGAGTACGAGCAGTACTTC
.	14	TRBJ2-3	TRBV19	.	CASSTGPETDTQYF	TGTGCCAGTAGTACCGGGCCCGAAACAGATACGCAGTATTTT
TRBD1	15	TRBJ2-7	TRBV18	.	CASSRPGQGVHEQYF	TGTGCCAGCTCACGACCGGGACAGGGAGTCCACGAGCAGTACTTC
TRBD2	19	TRBJ2-6	TRBV19	.	CASSIEGGGGGSGANVLTF	TGTGCCAGTAGTATAGAGGGTGGCGGGGGAGGATCTGGGGCCAACGTCCTGACTTTC
TRBD2	15	TRBJ2-1	TRBV9	.	CASSDTLWGRAYRFF	TGTGCCAGCAGCGACACCCTATGGGGGAGGGCCTACCGGTTCTTC
TRBD1	18	TRBJ2-7	TRBV7-6	.	CASSLGPGTGLSSYEQYF	TGTGCCAGCAGCTTAGGGCCCGGGACAGGATTGAGCTCCTACGAGCAGTACTTC
.	14	TRBJ2-7	TRBV28	.	CASSPARTYDEQYF	TGTGCCAGCAGTCCCGCGAGAACTTATGACGAGCAGTACTTC
TRBD2	17	TRBJ2-5	TRBV5-4	.	CASSLGAGAFHQETQYF	TGTGCCAGCAGCTTGGGAGCGGGGGCCTTCCACCAAGAGACCCAGTACTTC
.	13	TRBJ2-7	TRBV4-1	.	CASSRILDYEQYF	TGCGCCAGCAGCCGTATACTCGACTACGAGCAGTACTTC
.	17	TRBJ1-3	TRBV11-2	.	CASSLYGSVNSGNTIYF	TGTGCCAGCAGCCTCTACGGTAGCGTAAACTCTGGAAACACCATATATTTT
.	15	TRBJ2-7	TRBV28	large	CASSPRLGDLYEQYF	TGTGCCAGCAGTCCCCGACTGGGCGACCTCTACGAGCAGTACTTC
TRBD1	16	TRBJ2-1	TRBV5-1	.	CASSLGRDRVYNEQFF	TGCGCCAGCAGCTTAGGCCGGGACAGGGTTTACAATGAGCAGTTCTTC
.	14	TRBJ2-5	TRBV5-6	medium-sized	CASSFLTPQETQYF	TGTGCCAGCAGCTTCCTAACACCTCAAGAGACCCAGTACTTC
TRBD1	14	TRBJ2-7	TRBV6-6	.	CASSSTGIVSEQYF	TGTGCCAGCAGTTCGACAGGGATTGTGAGCGAGCAGTACTTC
.	12	TRBJ2-7	TRBV7-6	.	CASSSDAYEQYF	TGTGCCAGCAGCTCGGACGCATACGAGCAGTACTTC
TRBD2	15	TRBJ2-1	TRBV5-4	few	CASRGHSGAYNEQFF	TGTGCCAGCAGGGGTCATAGCGGGGCCTACAATGAGCAGTTCTTC
.	20	TRBJ1-5	TRBV5-3	few	CARSGTDYRALGERNQPQHF	TGTGCCAGAAGCGGTACCGATTACAGGGCCCTGGGCGAGAGGAATCAGCCCCAGCATTTT
TRBD2	15	TRBJ2-3	TRBV28	.	CASSWERGPSDTQYF	TGTGCCAGCAGTTGGGAGCGGGGGCCCTCAGATACGCAGTATTTT
.	14	TRBJ1-2	TRBV5-1	.	CASSSISDERGYTF	TGCGCCAGCAGCTCAATATCGGACGAACGCGGCTACACCTTC
.	15	TRBJ2-3	TRBV7-2	.	CASSLVGGGTDTQYF	TGTGCCAGCAGCTTAGTCGGCGGGGGCACAGATACGCAGTATTTT
.	12	TRBJ2-3	TRBV9	.	CASSASGDTQYF	TGTGCCAGCAGCGCTTCAGGGGATACGCAGTATTTT
.	15	TRBJ2-7	TRBV5-1	.	CASSGVAGDSYEQYF	TGCGCCAGCAGCGGCGTGGCAGGGGACTCCTACGAGCAGTACTTC
.	14	TRBJ1-1	TRBV7-8	.	CASSPGRWDTEAFF	TGTGCCAGCAGCCCGGGCCGATGGGACACTGAAGCTTTCTTT
TRBD1	16	TRBJ2-1	TRBV19	.	CASGNSGTGGEHEQFF	TGTGCCAGTGGGAATTCCGGGACAGGAGGGGAACATGAGCAGTTCTTC
.	17	TRBJ1-4	TRBV27	.	CASAFRGLGRANEKLFF	TGTGCCAGCGCCTTTAGAGGGTTGGGACGGGCTAATGAAAAACTGTTTTTT
TRBD1	14	TRBJ2-1	TRBV5-1	.	CASRPGTGDNEQFF	TGCGCCAGCAGACCCGGGACAGGGGACAATGAGCAGTTCTTC
.	14	TRBJ1-2	TRBV19	.	CASTPRDPRHGYTF	TGTGCCAGTACCCCCCGGGACCCTCGACATGGCTACACCTTC
.	18	TRBJ2-3	TRBV9	.	CASSMPGPGQISADTQYF	TGTGCCAGCAGCATGCCCGGTCCCGGACAGATATCTGCAGATACGCAGTATTTT
TRBD2	15	TRBJ2-7	TRBV19	large	CASSIRLAGIYEQYF	TGTGCCAGTAGTATCCGACTAGCGGGGATTTACGAGCAGTACTTC
.	15	TRBJ2-5	TRBV7-2	.	CASSLVDRSQETQYF	TGTGCCAGCAGCTTAGTAGACAGATCACAAGAGACCCAGTACTTC
TRBD2	18	TRBJ2-3	TRBV4-1	.	CASSQDPPSGTSTDTQYF	TGCGCCAGCAGCCAAGACCCCCCTAGCGGGACTAGCACAGATACGCAGTATTTT
.	16	TRBJ1-1	TRBV27	.	CASSLSAGGGNTEAFF	TGTGCCAGCAGTTTATCGGCAGGCGGGGGGAACACTGAAGCTTTCTTT
.	14	TRBJ2-3	TRBV29-1	medium-sized	CSAAGTESTDTQYF	TGCAGCGCGGCGGGCACCGAGTCCACAGATACGCAGTATTTT
TRBD2	19	TRBJ2-4	TRBV4-1	.	CASSQDPSPSGSGQNIQYF	TGCGCCAGCAGCCAAGATCCGTCTCCTAGCGGGAGCGGCCAAAACATTCAGTACTTC
.	15	TRBJ2-5	TRBV2	few	CASTPTGGVGETQYF	TGTGCCAGCACGCCGACTGGAGGGGTCGGCGAGACCCAGTACTTC
TRBD1	13	TRBJ1-1	TRBV19	.	CASSIVQGAEAFF	TGTGCCAGTAGTATAGTACAGGGGGCTGAAGCTTTCTTT
TRBD1	14	TRBJ2-7	TRBV4-2	.	CASSLGQYLREQYF	TGTGCCAGCAGCTTGGGACAGTACCTTCGTGAGCAGTACTTC
TRBD2	16	TRBJ2-1	TRBV6-4	.	CASSDGGTSGYNEQFF	TGTGCCAGCAGTGACGGGGGGACTAGCGGATACAATGAGCAGTTCTTC
TRBD1	14	TRBJ1-1	TRBV5-1	.	CASSPGQGGTEAFF	TGCGCCAGCAGCCCGGGACAGGGGGGAACTGAAGCTTTCTTT
TRBD1	15	TRBJ2-7	TRBV6-1	.	CASSERDRGIYEQYF	TGTGCCAGCAGTGAAAGGGACAGGGGGATATACGAGCAGTACTTC
.	12	TRBJ2-4	TRBV6-5	.	CASSPSENIQYF	TGTGCCAGCAGCCCCTCCGAGAACATTCAGTACTTC
.	14	TRBJ1-1	TRBV9	.	CASSAGVGVTEAFF	TGTGCCAGCAGCGCGGGGGTAGGGGTCACTGAAGCTTTCTTT
.	13	TRBJ1-2	TRBV4-3	.	CASSQGALAPYTF	TGCGCCAGCAGCCAAGGGGCATTAGCCCCCTACACCTTC
.	15	TRBJ1-1	TRBV29-1	once	CSKESRQDWDTEAFF	TGCAGCAAAGAATCGCGACAGGACTGGGACACTGAAGCTTTCTTT
.	14	TRBJ2-5	TRBV2	.	CASSEYSEEETQYF	TGTGCCAGCAGTGAATACAGCGAAGAAGAGACCCAGTACTTC
.	13	TRBJ2-5	TRBV27	.	CASCPTAQETQYF	TGTGCCAGCTGTCCAACGGCCCAAGAGACCCAGTACTTC
.	15	TRBJ2-3	TRBV7-2	.	CASSPDLLSTDTQYF	TGTGCCAGCAGCCCGGACCTCTTGAGCACAGATACGCAGTATTTT
.	17	TRBJ1-3	TRBV7-2	.	CASSFPSQGNSGNTIYF	TGTGCCAGCAGCTTCCCCTCGCAGGGTAACTCTGGAAACACCATATATTTT
.	13	TRBJ1-1	TRBV11-2	.	CASSRGMNTEAFF	TGTGCCAGCAGCCGGGGGATGAACACTGAAGCTTTCTTT
.	15	TRBJ1-3	TRBV19	.	CASSLDGDSGNTIYF	TGTGCCAGTAGCCTCGACGGCGACTCTGGAAACACCATATATTTT
TRBD1	12	TRBJ1-1	TRBV28	few	CASSTGGTEAFF	TGTGCCAGCAGCACAGGGGGCACTGAAGCTTTCTTT
.	10	TRBJ1-2	TRBV28	.	CATTLGTYTF	TGTGCCACTACCCTTGGGACGTACACCTTC
.	15	TRBJ1-1	TRBV6-5	.	CASSYNRVVNTEAFF	TGTGCCAGCAGTTATAACAGGGTGGTGAACACTGAAGCTTTCTTT